This T cell receptor (beta chain) was observed in a study of T-cell memory formation after mild COVID-19. Notes on the study in general: Second-wave clones that peaked on day 37 lacked confirmed SARS-CoV-2 specificity. CD4+ clones that contracted lay mainly in CM and EM; CD8+ ones lay in EMRA. Some clones that responded turned up in pre-infection memory, which suggests that cross-reactive memory joined in.

TCRdb redid the calling of the 5' RACE reads with MiXCR, one entry per CDR3 protein. The sample holds roughly 620,000 distinct CDR3 sequences, about a sixth seen once. A single count supports this clonotype. The antigen is not known. V lost 4 bases, J lost 0 bases, and 16 bases lay in between. Germline CDR1 reads SQVTM; CDR2 reads ANQGSEA. The CDR3 spans 16 residues. The chain links TRBV29-1 to TRBJ2-1; D is perhaps TRBD2 (6 bases). The sequencing sample was made of PBMCs or a T cell subset sorted from them (not recorded which). The clonotype comes from an adult woman who had mild COVID-19 (a few samples of this study predate the infection). Cell type and time point are not known. In DNA form, the CDR3 reads TGCAGCGTTGCGGGAGCCGGGGGAGGCTCCTACAATGAGCAGTTCTTC. Protein product: CSVAGAGGGSYNEQFF.